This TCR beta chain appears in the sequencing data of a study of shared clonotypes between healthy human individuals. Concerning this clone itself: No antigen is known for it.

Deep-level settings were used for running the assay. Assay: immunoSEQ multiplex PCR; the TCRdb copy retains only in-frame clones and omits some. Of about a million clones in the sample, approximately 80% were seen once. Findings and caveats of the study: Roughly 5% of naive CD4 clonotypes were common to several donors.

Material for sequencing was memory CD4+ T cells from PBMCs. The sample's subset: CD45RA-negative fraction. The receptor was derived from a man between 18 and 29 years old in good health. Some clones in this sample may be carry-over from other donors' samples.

This CDR3 reads CASSVAGGPGSQYF. CDR3 in DNA: TGTGCCAGCAGTGTAGCGGGAGGGCCCGGGTCGCAGTATTTT. The chain has TRBV2 and TRBJ2-3; 11 bases line up with TRBD2. CDR3 length: 14 residues. Trimming cost V 4 bases and J 10 bases; bases outside gene matches: 7. CDR1 is SNHLY and CDR2 is FYNNEI in the germline V gene.